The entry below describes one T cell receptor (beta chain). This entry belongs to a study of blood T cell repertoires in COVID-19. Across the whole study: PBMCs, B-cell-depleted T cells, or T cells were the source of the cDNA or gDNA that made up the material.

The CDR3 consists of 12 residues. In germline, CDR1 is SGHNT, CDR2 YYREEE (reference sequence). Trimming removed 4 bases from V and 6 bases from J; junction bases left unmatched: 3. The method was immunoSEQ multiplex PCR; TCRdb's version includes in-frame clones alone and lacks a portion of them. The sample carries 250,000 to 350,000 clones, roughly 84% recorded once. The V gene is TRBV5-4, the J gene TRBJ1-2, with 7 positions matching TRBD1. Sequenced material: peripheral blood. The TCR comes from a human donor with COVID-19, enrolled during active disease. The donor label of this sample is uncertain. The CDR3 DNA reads TGTGCCAGCAGCCCTGACAGGGATGGCTACACCTTC. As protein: CASSPDRDGYTF.